One sample yielded the 17 T cell receptor beta chains listed below, sequenced in a study of cytomegalovirus exposure and HLA in healthy donors. The PCR made use of 60 Vbeta and 13 Jbeta primers. Sequencing was performed with immunoSEQ multiplex PCR; in TCRdb, only in-frame clones are kept and a portion is missing. The table records approximately 86,000 clones, 76% of them present only once. The sequenced sample consisted of PBMCs. Receptors originate from a middle-aged man in good health and CMV-seronegative.

J is TRBJ1-2 and V is TRBV5-1; TRBD1 aligns across 7 bases. The germline V gene encodes CDR1 SGHRS and CDR2 YFSETQ. The CDR3 is 14 amino acids. Trimming took 5 bases from V and 6 from J; bases not matched to a gene: 10. CDR3 in amino acids: CASSSGQITHGYTF. The CDR3 region has the DNA TGCGCCAGCAGTTCGGGACAGATCACTCATGGCTACACCTTC.

The chain employs TRBV9 and TRBJ1-2, with 8 bases identical to TRBD1. The CDR3 consists of 17 residues. V lost 3 bases, J lost 4 bases, and 14 bases stayed unmatched. CDR1 and CDR2 (germline): SGDLS, YYNGEE. The CDR3 DNA follows: TGTGCCAGCAGCGACACCCGGGACAGGCCCACCGTCTATGGCTACACCTTC. Encoded protein: CASSDTRDRPTVYGYTF.

The V call is TRBV4-1, the J call TRBJ2-3, with D hard to call. Germline CDR1 is MGHRA and CDR2 is YSYEKL. The CDR3 totals 12 residues. V lost 0 bases and J lost 15, with 13 bases in between. The CDR3 DNA reads as TGCGCCAGCAGCCAAGACCTAGGTCTTCCATATTTT. Amino acids: CASSQDLGLPYF.

This clone occurred a few times. This rearrangement joins TRBV6-6 to TRBJ2-4, with TRBD2 as a possible D gene (6 bases). V was clipped by 7 bases and J by 5 bases, with 12 bases between them. The germline gives CDR1 MNHNY, CDR2 SVGAGI (reference sequence). The CDR3 sequence is 13 residues long. The CDR3 DNA reads TGTGCCAGCACCCCAGCGGGTGAAAACATTCAGTACTTC. It specifies CASTPAGENIQYF.

This chain connects TRBV7-2 to TRBJ2-4; 8 bases align to TRBD1. The CDR3 consists of 17 residues. Germline CDR1 is SGHTA and CDR2 is FQGNSA. The J segment lost 3 bases and the V segment lost 1 base, leaving 8 bases of the junction unmatched. The CDR3 coding sequence is TGTGCCAGCAGCTTAGTGGACAGGGATGGGGACAAAAACATTCAGTACTTC. Amino acid sequence: CASSLVDRDGDKNIQYF.

The chain recombines TRBV29-1 with TRBJ2-3, with a possible D match to TRBD2 (6 bases). This CDR3 has 15 residues. CDR1 is SQVTM and CDR2 is ANQGSEA in the germline V gene. Trimming cost V 2 bases and J 2 bases, with 14 bases left between them. The CDR3 nucleotides read TGCAGCGTTGAAAAACGGGGGTGGAACACAGATACGCAGTATTTT. This gives the protein CSVEKRGWNTDTQYF.

The V call is TRBV9, the J call TRBJ1-3; tentatively, D is TRBD1 (6 bases). V lost 0 bases, J lost 2 bases, and 9 bases lay in between. The CDR3 sequence is 15 residues long. Germline-derived CDR1 and CDR2 are SGDLS and YYNGEE. The CDR3 nucleotides are TGTGCCAGCAGCGTAGTGGGGGCTCCTGGAAACACCATATATTTT. This gives the protein CASSVVGAPGNTIYF.

This clone has a handful of counts. The CDR3: CASSYSSGQFVDEQYF. CDR3 in DNA: TGTGCCAGCAGTTACTCGTCGGGACAGTTTGTTGACGAGCAGTACTTC. This chain connects TRBV6-5 to TRBJ2-7; 7 bases are a match to TRBD1. The J segment lost 5 bases and the V segment lost 0 bases, leaving 10 bases of the junction unmatched. This CDR3 region has 16 residues. Germline CDR1 is MNHEY and CDR2 is SVGAGI.

In this sample, this clone turned up a few times. The chain links TRBV5-5 to TRBJ1-1; possible D gene TRBD1, 5 bases. The CDR3 totals 14 residues. Germline assignment: CDR1 SGHKS and CDR2 YYEKEE (reference sequence). Trimming cost V 0 bases and J 2 bases, with 8 bases left between them. The CDR3 DNA follows: TGTGCCAGCAGCTTGGAAGGGGTCAACACTGAAGCTTTCTTT. Its protein is CASSLEGVNTEAFF.

The gene calls are TRBV4-3 and TRBJ2-3; 13 nucleotides line up with TRBD2. The germline CDR1 and CDR2 sequences are LGHNA and YSLEER. This CDR3 comprises 19 residues. V lost 0 bases to trimming and J lost 2 bases; unmatched junction nucleotides: 8. The CDR3 loop is CASSQDALAGGPATDTQYF. CDR3 bases: TGCGCCAGCAGCCAAGATGCACTAGCGGGGGGGCCCGCCACAGATACGCAGTATTTT.

This chain connects TRBV11-3 to TRBJ1-3; D is unclear. Trimming pared 5 bases from V and 7 bases from J, leaving 12 bases between. Germline V gene sequence: CDR1 SGHNT, CDR2 YENEEA. The CDR3 spans 13 residues. CDR3 DNA sequence: TGTGCCAGCAGCCCCCGCCGAGGCAACACCATATATTTT. Protein: CASSPRRGNTIYF.

This chain links TRBV5-1 with TRBJ2-7; 7 bases are a match to TRBD1. CDR1 is SGHRS, CDR2 YFSETQ, per germline. The CDR3 is 14 residues long. With 0 bases clipped from V and 1 base from J, the junction kept 1 base outside the gene matches. The CDR3: CASSLDRGSYEQYF. Written as DNA, the CDR3 is TGCGCCAGCAGCTTGGACAGGGGTTCCTACGAGCAGTACTTC.

The chain recombines TRBV7-2 with TRBJ2-7; tentatively, D is TRBD2 (6 bases). The germline CDR1 and CDR2 sequences are SGHTA and FQGNSA. Trimming cost V 5 bases and J 7 bases, with 24 bases left between them. CDR3 length equals 16 residues. This CDR3 is CASSRIGGAIGREQYF. In DNA, the CDR3 is TGTGCCAGCAGCCGTATTGGAGGGGCCATTGGGAGAGAGCAGTACTTC.

This clone was recorded a few times. The CDR3 loop is CASSWPSKTGEQYF. CDR3 in DNA: TGTGCCAGCAGCTGGCCTAGTAAGACGGGCGAGCAGTACTTC. The chain has TRBV7-6 and TRBJ2-7; D remains ambiguous. Per germline, CDR1 SGHVS and CDR2 FNYEAQ. With 4 bases removed from V and 6 bases from J, the gap between germline ends came to 16 bases. There are 14 residues in the CDR3. Combining the CDR3 with reference TRBV7-6 and TRBJ2-7 gives the whole variable domain GAGVSQSPRYKVTKRGQDVALRCDPISGHVSLYWYRQALGQGPEFLTYFNYEAQQDKSGLPNDRFSAERPEGSISTLTIQRTEQRDSAMYRCASSWPSKTGEQYFGPGTRLTVT.

The gene calls are TRBV11-1 and TRBJ1-2; no clear D. Germline values: CDR1 SGHAT, CDR2 FQDESV (reference sequence). The CDR3 totals 12 residues. The V end lost 5 bases, the J end lost 8 bases, and 12 bases lay between the germline ends. CDR3 DNA sequence: TGTGCCAGCAGCCGAGAAGCTTACGGCTACACCTTC. Protein product: CASSREAYGYTF.

The gene calls are TRBV4-3 and TRBJ1-2, with 7 bases aligning to TRBD1. The ends lost 0 bases at V and 8 bases at J; junction bases unmatched: 9. CDR3 length equals 15 residues. Germline V gives CDR1 LGHNA, CDR2 YSLEER. This chain's CDR3 is CASSQDLRDSGGYTF. The DNA for the CDR3 is TGCGCCAGCAGCCAAGATCTAAGGGACAGTGGGGGCTACACCTTC.

The genes are TRBV30 and TRBJ2-5; D not certain. The DNA matches TRBJ2-7 better at its end, which makes the J call doubtful. CDR3 size: 14 residues. Germline V gene sequence: CDR1 GTSNPN, CDR2 SVGIG (reference sequence). DNA for the CDR3: TGTGCCTGGCAGGCACTCCGAAGCTCCTACGAGCAGTACTTC. This codes for CAWQALRSSYEQYF.